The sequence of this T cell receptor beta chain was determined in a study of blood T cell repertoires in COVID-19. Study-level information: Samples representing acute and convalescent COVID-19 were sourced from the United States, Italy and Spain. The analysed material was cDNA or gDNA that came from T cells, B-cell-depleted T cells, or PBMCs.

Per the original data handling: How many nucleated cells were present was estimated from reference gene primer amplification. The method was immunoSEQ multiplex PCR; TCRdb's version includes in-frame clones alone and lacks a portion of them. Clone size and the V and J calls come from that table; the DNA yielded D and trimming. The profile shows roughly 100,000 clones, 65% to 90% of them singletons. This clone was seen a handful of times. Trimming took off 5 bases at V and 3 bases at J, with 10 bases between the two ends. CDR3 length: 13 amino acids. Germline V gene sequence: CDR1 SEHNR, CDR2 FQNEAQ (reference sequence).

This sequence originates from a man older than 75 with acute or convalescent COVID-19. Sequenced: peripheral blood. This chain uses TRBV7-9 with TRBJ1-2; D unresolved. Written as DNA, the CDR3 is TGTGCCAGCAGCCTACACCAGGACTATGGCTACACCTTC. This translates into CASSLHQDYGYTF.